These T cell receptor beta chains were read from a single sample in a study of CD8 T cells in Susac syndrome. TCRdb re-called the immunoSEQ multiplex PCR reads through MiXCR, storing one row per CDR3 protein. The table includes some 48,000 distinct CDR3 sequences, 80% to 95% detected once. The sample was CD8+ T cells from PBMCs. Receptors originate from a human donor in good health. Both conserved end residues are part of each CDR3. D genes are given only for firm matches. Not all rows give a size; the values are once, few, many and, for expanded clones, a class.

TRBD2,TRBJ2-7,TRBV7-8,-,CASINPTSGPYEQYF,TGTGCCAGCATCAACCCGACTAGCGGGCCCTACGAGCAGTACTTC
-,TRBJ1-1,TRBV6-5,-,CASRIQSFNTEAFF,TGTGCCAGCAGAATACAGTCCTTCAACACTGAAGCTTTCTTT
TRBD2,TRBJ2-1,TRBV20-1,-,CSARDDLREVEQFF,TGCAGTGCTAGAGATGATCTGCGGGAGGTTGAGCAGTTCTTC
TRBD1,TRBJ1-1,TRBV7-9,-,CASTTEGQHTEAFF,TGTGCCAGCACCACAGAGGGACAGCACACTGAAGCTTTCTTT
TRBD2,TRBJ2-5,TRBV7-8,once,CASSVQLAGTQETQYF,TGTGCCAGCAGCGTACAGCTAGCGGGGACACAAGAGACCCAGTACTTC
-,TRBJ1-2,TRBV18,once,CASSRTDNYGYTF,TGTGCCAGCTCACGGACGGATAACTATGGCTACACCTTC
-,TRBJ1-1,TRBV19,-,CASSIAPGMNTEAFF,TGTGCCAGTAGTATAGCGCCAGGGATGAACACTGAAGCTTTCTTT
-,TRBJ2-1,TRBV19,-,CASSIGLSSYNEQFF,TGTGCCAGTAGTATAGGACTCAGCTCCTACAATGAGCAGTTCTTC
-,TRBJ2-7,TRBV30,-,CAWSDPTAGYYEQYF,TGTGCCTGGAGTGACCCCACAGCGGGCTACTACGAGCAGTACTTC
-,TRBJ2-6,TRBV7-9,-,CASSLSRLGHSGANVLTF,TGTGCCAGCAGCTTAAGCAGGTTGGGGCACTCTGGGGCCAACGTCCTGACTTTC
-,TRBJ1-1,TRBV7-9,-,CASSLEGWNTEAFF,TGTGCCAGCAGCTTAGAGGGCTGGAACACTGAAGCTTTCTTT
-,TRBJ1-1,TRBV12-3/TRBV12-4,-,CASTDIGWGATEAFF,TGTGCCAGCACCGACATAGGTTGGGGGGCCACTGAAGCTTTCTTT
TRBD2,TRBJ2-3,TRBV7-9,-,CASSRSLAGGDTQYF,TGTGCCAGCAGCAGGTCTCTAGCGGGAGGGGATACGCAGTATTTT
-,TRBJ2-2,TRBV7-9,-,CASSLPARTGELFF,TGTGCCAGCAGCTTACCCGCCAGGACCGGGGAGCTGTTTTTT
-,TRBJ2-2,TRBV14,-,CASSPTGLGGELFF,TGTGCCAGCAGCCCAACAGGGTTAGGCGGGGAGCTGTTTTTT
-,TRBJ1-2,TRBV6-6,-,CASSARTKSNYGYTF,TGTGCCAGCAGTGCCCGGACGAAGAGTAACTATGGCTACACCTTC
-,TRBJ1-3,TRBV29-1,-,CSVDDGTSGNTIYF,TGCAGCGTTGATGATGGGACCTCTGGAAACACCATATATTTT
TRBD1,TRBJ1-1,TRBV7-7,-,CASSLGRDSVNTEAFF,TGTGCTAGCAGCTTAGGCCGGGACAGTGTGAACACTGAAGCTTTCTTT
TRBD1,TRBJ2-2,TRBV12-5,-,CASGSTLTGVNTGELFF,TGTGCTAGTGGTTCCACACTCACAGGGGTGAACACCGGGGAGCTGTTTTTT
TRBD2,TRBJ2-7,TRBV7-9,few,CASSQDSGSTYF,TGTGCCAGCAGCCAAGATAGCGGGAGCACGTACTTC
-,TRBJ1-4,TRBV28,-,CASSLSQGGEKLFF,TGTGCCAGCAGTTTATCACAGGGAGGTGAAAAACTGTTTTTT
-,TRBJ2-5,TRBV7-9,-,CASSLTAEGQETQYF,TGTGCCAGCAGCTTAACGGCGGAGGGACAAGAGACCCAGTACTTC
-,TRBJ1-2,TRBV27,-,CASRREGPNYGYTF,TGTGCCAGCAGACGAGAGGGACCTAACTATGGCTACACCTTC
TRBD2,TRBJ2-2,TRBV19,-,CASSTLPPGLAAGELFF,TGTGCCAGTAGTACTCTTCCCCCGGGACTAGCGGCCGGGGAGCTGTTTTTT
TRBD2,TRBJ2-1,TRBV7-9,-,CASSPSSGRALTYNEQFF,TGTGCCAGCAGCCCGAGTAGCGGGAGGGCCCTCACCTACAATGAGCAGTTCTTC
-,TRBJ2-1,TRBV3-1,-,CASSQDRYNEQFF,TGTGCCAGCAGCCAGGACAGATACAATGAGCAGTTCTTC
-,TRBJ2-3,TRBV4-1,-,CASSQDSTDTQYF,TGCGCCAGCAGCCAAGATAGTACAGATACGCAGTATTTT
-,TRBJ2-3,TRBV4-1,-,CASSQEGQSTDTQYF,TGCGCCAGCAGCCAAGAGGGGCAAAGCACAGATACGCAGTATTTT
-,TRBJ2-7,TRBV19,-,CASSPVEGLNYEQYF,TGTGCCAGTAGTCCAGTCGAGGGTTTGAACTACGAGCAGTACTTC
-,TRBJ2-3,TRBV18,-,CASSLRDTQYF,TGTGCCAGCTCACTCCGTGATACGCAGTATTTT
-,TRBJ2-1,TRBV7-9,-,CASSSMTQGSF,TGTGCCAGCAGCTCGATGACTCAGGGGTCCTTC
TRBD1,TRBJ2-1,TRBV11-3,-,CASSSRAQGAFNEQFF,TGTGCCAGCAGCTCTAGGGCGCAGGGGGCATTCAATGAGCAGTTCTTC
-,TRBJ2-1,TRBV4-3,-,CASSQLTGPYNEQFF,TGCGCCAGCAGCCAACTCACAGGGCCCTACAATGAGCAGTTCTTC
-,TRBJ2-7,TRBV14,-,CASSQVLYEQYF,TGTGCCAGCAGCCAAGTCCTTTACGAGCAGTACTTC
-,TRBJ2-7,TRBV7-9,-,CASSARSAGGLVEQYF,TGTGCCAGCAGCGCCCGGTCAGCGGGCGGACTCGTGGAGCAGTACTTC
-,TRBJ1-2,TRBV5-4,-,CASSRSGFYGYTF,TGTGCCAGCAGCCGTTCAGGTTTTTATGGCTACACCTTC
-,TRBJ1-1,TRBV30,-,CAWDPSDEETEAFF,TGTGCCTGGGACCCCTCGGACGAGGAGACTGAAGCTTTCTTT
TRBD1,TRBJ1-1,TRBV9,-,CASSLKTGTNTEAFF,TGTGCCAGCAGCCTCAAGACAGGGACGAACACTGAAGCTTTCTTT
TRBD2,TRBJ2-7,TRBV4-3,-,CASSQIAGDYDEQYF,TGCGCCAGCAGCCAAATAGCGGGAGACTACGACGAGCAGTACTTC
-,TRBJ2-7,TRBV6-2/TRBV6-3,-,CASSKDHSSYEQYF,TGTGCCAGCAGTAAGGACCACAGCTCCTACGAGCAGTACTTC
-,TRBJ2-1,TRBV27,-,CASSLLGVSYNEQFF,TGTGCCAGCAGTTTACTGGGAGTATCCTACAATGAGCAGTTCTTC
-,TRBJ2-2,TRBV7-2,-,CASSLDSYTGELFF,TGTGCCAGCAGCCTAGACTCGTACACCGGGGAGCTGTTTTTT
TRBD2,TRBJ2-7,TRBV5-6,-,CASSIKREGWDEQYF,TGTGCCAGCAGCATCAAGCGGGAGGGCTGGGACGAGCAGTACTTC
TRBD2,TRBJ2-3,TRBV12-5,-,CASGPTSGSTDTQYF,TGTGCTAGTGGTCCTACTAGCGGTAGCACAGATACGCAGTATTTT
-,TRBJ2-2,TRBV7-9,-,CASSLPGTTGELFF,TGTGCCAGCAGCTTACCGGGGACCACCGGGGAGCTGTTTTTT
-,TRBJ2-5,TRBV6-5,-,CASGPTNSGTQYF,TGTGCCAGCGGGCCTACGAATTCAGGGACCCAGTACTTC
TRBD1,TRBJ2-1,TRBV27,-,CASSQGAEQFF,TGTGCCAGCAGCCAGGGGGCTGAGCAGTTCTTC
TRBD1,TRBJ1-1,TRBV5-4,-,CASSLADRANTEAFF,TGTGCCAGCAGCTTGGCGGACAGGGCGAACACTGAAGCTTTCTTT
-,TRBJ1-2,TRBV18,-,CASSPGEANYGYTF,TGTGCCAGCTCACCAGGCGAGGCTAACTATGGCTACACCTTC
TRBD2,TRBJ2-1,TRBV5-1,-,CASSSGLAGIFNNEQFF,TGCGCCAGCAGCTCCGGACTAGCGGGAATCTTCAACAATGAGCAGTTCTTC
-,TRBJ2-1,TRBV3-1,-,CASSRQRNEQFF,TGTGCCAGCAGCCGTCAACGGAATGAGCAGTTCTTC
TRBD1,TRBJ1-3,TRBV19,-,CASSPRQGQRAGNTIYF,TGTGCCAGTAGTCCTCGACAGGGGCAGAGAGCTGGAAACACCATATATTTT